The entry that follows covers one T cell receptor (beta chain) sequence. Its specificity is unknown. Only in-frame clones appear in the TCRdb table, and some are missing; sequencing was by immunoSEQ multiplex PCR. This table holds 850,000 to 1,100,000 clones, about 72% found once. Germline V gene sequence: CDR1 SNHLY, CDR2 FYNNEI. Trimming shortened V by 4 bases and J by 10 bases, and 8 bases separated the two germline ends. The CDR3 contains 12 residues. The sample belongs to a study of shared clonotypes between healthy human individuals. Study conclusions and caveats: A few donors shared approximately 5% of their naive CD4 clonotypes.

The TCR sequence derives from a man in his late teens or twenties in good health. Some clones in this sample may be carry-over from other donors' samples. The sequenced sample was memory CD4+ T cells from PBMCs. Documented subset: CD45RA-negative fraction. The V gene is TRBV2, the J gene TRBJ1-6; D gene ambiguous. The DNA for the CDR3 is TGTGCCAGCAGTGCGGGGAGCTCACCCCTCCACTTT. This gives the protein CASSAGSSPLHF.